A selection of T cell receptor beta chains follows, all from one sample in a study of blood T cell repertoires in COVID-19. Assay: immunoSEQ multiplex PCR; the TCRdb copy retains only in-frame clones and omits some. The table lists 200,000 to 250,000 clones, roughly nine tenths of them singletons. What was sequenced was peripheral blood. The source of these receptors is a man in his 60s with COVID-19, enrolled during active disease. The CDR3 runs from the conserved cysteine through the conserved F or W. A D gene is named only where the DNA matches it firmly. Some rows have no size entry. The others give once, few or many, or a class for an expanded clone.

abundance,d_gene,v_gene,j_gene,CDR3nt,CDR3aa
.,.,TRBV7-8,TRBJ2-2,TGTGCCAGCAGCCGGTCCGGAGGCGCCGGCGGGGAGCTGTTTTTT,CASSRSGGAGGELFF
.,.,TRBV3-1/TRBV3-2,TRBJ1-4,TGTGCCAGCAGCCAGACCAGGGCAACTAATGAAAAACTGTTTTTT,CASSQTRATNEKLFF
.,TRBD2,TRBV7-2,TRBJ2-7,TGTGCCAGCAGCTTAGTGGGGGGGAACTCCTACGAGCAGTACTTC,CASSLVGGNSYEQYF
.,.,TRBV28,TRBJ2-1,TGTGCCAGCAGTAGGGGGGGAGCCGGGAATTACAATGAGCAGTTCTTC,CASSRGGAGNYNEQFF
few,.,TRBV2,TRBJ1-1,TGTGCCAGCATCAAGGACACCCTGAACACTGAAGCTTTCTTT,CASIKDTLNTEAFF
once,.,TRBV6-5,TRBJ1-2,TGTGCCAGCTCCAACCCTTGGGTGGGGGCGGGTGGCTACACCTTC,CASSNPWVGAGGYTF
.,TRBD1,TRBV7-9,TRBJ1-5,TGTGCCAGCAGTCGAGGGGGACAGCAGCCCCAGCATTTT,CASSRGGQQPQHF
.,.,TRBV28,TRBJ1-2,TGTGCCAGCAGTTTTGGAGGTTATGGCTACACCTTC,CASSFGGYGYTF
.,TRBD2,TRBV7-2,TRBJ2-7,TGTGCCAGCAGCCCAGTAAGCGGGGGGGCCTACGAGCAGTACTTC,CASSPVSGGAYEQYF
.,TRBD1,TRBV14,TRBJ2-1,TGTGCCAGCAGCCCGGGACAGGGGATTTGGAATGAGCAGTTCTTC,CASSPGQGIWNEQFF
.,TRBD2,TRBV7-2,TRBJ2-4,TGTGCCAGCAGCAGTAGCGGGAGTGTGACCAAAAACATTCAGTACTTC,CASSSSGSVTKNIQYF
.,.,TRBV7-2,TRBJ2-1,TGTGCCAGCAGCTTAAGCCAACTGAGGAATGAGCAGTTCTTC,CASSLSQLRNEQFF
.,.,TRBV19,TRBJ2-6,TGTGCCAGTAGTGGCAGGTCCTCCTCTGGGGCCAACGTCCTGACTTTC,CASSGRSSSGANVLTF
.,TRBD2,TRBV9,TRBJ2-7,TGTGCCAGCAGCGCGGCCGGGACTAGTGCCTACGAGCAGTACTTC,CASSAAGTSAYEQYF
few,TRBD1,TRBV6-5,TRBJ2-7,TGTGCCACCAAGGGACAGAACTACGAGCAGTACTTC,CATKGQNYEQYF
.,.,TRBV4-1,TRBJ2-1,TGCGCCAGCAGCCATACACCTAGCTCCTACAATGAGCAGTTCTTC,CASSHTPSSYNEQFF
.,TRBD1,TRBV27,TRBJ2-7,TGTGCCAGCAGTCCTACTCCGGACAGGGTGGAGTACGAGCAGTACTTC,CASSPTPDRVEYEQYF
.,TRBD2,TRBV7-9,TRBJ2-2,TGTGCCAGCACCCCGTGGGGGGGAACCGGGGAGCTGTTTTTT,CASTPWGGTGELFF
.,.,TRBV21-1,TRBJ1-1,TGTGCCAGCAGCAAGATGCCGCGACAGCTGAACACTGAAGCTTTCTTT,CASSKMPRQLNTEAFF
.,.,TRBV7-2,TRBJ1-3,TGTGCCAGCAGCTTAGATACTCGAGGAAACACCATATATTTT,CASSLDTRGNTIYF
once,TRBD2,TRBV7-2,TRBJ2-1,TGTGCCAGCACCCGTGATACGGCGGGAGCCACAAATGAGCAGTTCTTC,CASTRDTAGATNEQFF
.,.,TRBV5-4,TRBJ1-2,TGTGCCAGCAGCTTGAAAGGGGGAGACTATGGCTACACCTTC,CASSLKGGDYGYTF
.,.,TRBV7-8,TRBJ1-3,TGTGCCAGCAGCTCCCGGGGGAGAAACACCATATATTTT,CASSSRGRNTIYF
.,TRBD2,TRBV19,TRBJ2-1,TGTGCCAGTAGTAGGGACAGGACTAGCGGGAGTACCTACAATGAGCAGTTCTTC,CASSRDRTSGSTYNEQFF
.,TRBD2,TRBV10-2,TRBJ2-6,TGCGCCAGCAGTGGAAGCGGGGTAGGGGGGGCCAACGTCCTGACTTTC,CASSGSGVGGANVLTF
few,.,TRBV4-3,TRBJ2-2,TGCGCCAGCAGCCAAGAATGGGTGGTCCGGGCCGGGGAGCTGTTTTTT,CASSQEWVVRAGELFF
.,TRBD2,TRBV7-2,TRBJ2-7,TGTGCCAGCCGCTCGGGGGGGGCGCCTGAGCAGTACTTC,CASRSGGAPEQYF
.,TRBD1,TRBV5-6,TRBJ2-1,TGTGCCAGCAGCTTTCAGACAGGGATGAGGGGTGATGAGCAGTTCTTC,CASSFQTGMRGDEQFF
.,TRBD2,TRBV5-1,TRBJ2-7,TGCGCCAGCAGCTTGGGGTCTAGCGGGATCTCCCACGAGCAGTACTTC,CASSLGSSGISHEQYF
.,.,TRBV6-6,TRBJ2-7,TGTGCCGCCAAGGTGCAACGGGGCGAGCAGTACTTC,CAAKVQRGEQYF
.,TRBD2,TRBV7-2,TRBJ2-7,TGTGCCAGCAGCTTAGGAGCGGGAATCAACTACGAGCAGTACTTC,CASSLGAGINYEQYF
once,.,TRBV3-1/TRBV3-2,TRBJ2-2,TGTGCCAGCAGCCATAGGGGGACGAACACCGGGGAGCTGTTTTTT,CASSHRGTNTGELFF
once,.,TRBV28,TRBJ1-1,TGTGCCAGCAGTTTCAGAACTGAAGCTTTCTTT,CASSFRTEAFF
.,.,TRBV18,TRBJ1-1,TGTGCCAGCTCACCGACAGTAGGGGACACTGAAGCTTTCTTT,CASSPTVGDTEAFF
.,TRBD2,TRBV5-5,TRBJ2-3,TGTGCCAGCAGCTTTGGGGGGGCAGATACGCAGTATTTT,CASSFGGADTQYF
.,.,TRBV3-1/TRBV3-2,TRBJ1-6,TGTGCCAGCAGCCCGGGACATGCGGATTCACCCCTCCACTTT,CASSPGHADSPLHF
.,TRBD1,TRBV5-4,TRBJ1-4,TGTGCCAGCAGCTTGGCCCAGAGACAGGGGACCGAAAAACTGTTTTTT,CASSLAQRQGTEKLFF
.,TRBD1,TRBV18,TRBJ1-2,TGTGCCAGCTCACCAGGGACAGACCGCCCTTTTGGCTACACCTTC,CASSPGTDRPFGYTF
.,TRBD1,TRBV9,TRBJ1-2,TGTGCCAGCAGCGTAGAAGACAGGGGGAACTATGGCTACACCTTC,CASSVEDRGNYGYTF
.,.,TRBV2,TRBJ1-2,TGTGCCAGCATCCCGGCTCCATCGGGCTATGGCTACACCTTC,CASIPAPSGYGYTF
.,TRBD1,TRBV3-1/TRBV3-2,TRBJ2-1,TGTGCCAGCAGCCCGACTACAGGGGTGAGTTCCTACAATGAGCAGTTCTTC,CASSPTTGVSSYNEQFF
.,TRBD2,TRBV5-1,TRBJ2-1,TGCGCCAGCAGCCCTACGACTAGCGGGGGATTGAATGAGCAGTTCTTC,CASSPTTSGGLNEQFF
.,.,TRBV11-2,TRBJ1-6,TGTGCCAGCAGCCCAGGACAGCTTAATTCACCCCTCCACTTT,CASSPGQLNSPLHF
.,.,TRBV3-1/TRBV3-2,TRBJ2-3,TGTGCCAGCAGCTTCCTAGAAGGCACAGATACGCAGTATTTT,CASSFLEGTDTQYF
.,.,TRBV7-2,TRBJ2-7,TGTGCCAGCAGCCTACTCGGTCTTCCCTACGAGCAGTACTTC,CASSLLGLPYEQYF